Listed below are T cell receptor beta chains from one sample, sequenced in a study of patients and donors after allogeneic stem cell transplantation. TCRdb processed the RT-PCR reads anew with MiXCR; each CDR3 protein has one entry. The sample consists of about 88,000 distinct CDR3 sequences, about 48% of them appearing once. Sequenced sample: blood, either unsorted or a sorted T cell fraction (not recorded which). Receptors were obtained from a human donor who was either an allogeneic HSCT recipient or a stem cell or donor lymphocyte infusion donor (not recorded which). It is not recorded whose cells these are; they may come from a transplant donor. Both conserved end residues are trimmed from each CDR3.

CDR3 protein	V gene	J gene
ASSDPRVDEQY	TRBV12-3/TRBV12-4	TRBJ2-7
AIERDVGYGYT	TRBV10-3	TRBJ1-2
ASRSLYGGSEKLF	TRBV25-1	TRBJ1-4
ASSLLEIMNTEAF	TRBV5-1	TRBJ1-1
ASSLHGYT	TRBV5-1	TRBJ1-2
ASSRRSPLH	TRBV28	TRBJ1-6
ASSVTAGSQPQH	TRBV10-1	TRBJ1-5
ASSSSPRLAGNEQF	TRBV12-3/TRBV12-4	TRBJ2-1
ASSSPGTGKVAEAF	TRBV7-9	TRBJ1-1
ASSQEGTEKLF	TRBV4-1	TRBJ1-4
ASSSEGTNLNTEAF	TRBV7-9	TRBJ1-1
AISESWRGSSYNSPLH	TRBV10-3	TRBJ1-6
SVEYGGGRDTEAF	TRBV29-1	TRBJ1-1
ASRSGTGYNQPQH	TRBV12-3/TRBV12-4	TRBJ1-5
ASSLVGTGASIQETQY	TRBV11-2	TRBJ2-5
ASSQEGQGTNYGYT	TRBV4-1	TRBJ1-2
ASSQVILGYGNTEAF	TRBV3-1	TRBJ1-1
ASSWDMGPGYT	TRBV5-6	TRBJ1-2
ASSFPRTVGYT	TRBV5-1	TRBJ1-2
ASTLGVLNTEAF	TRBV6-5	TRBJ1-1
ASSEWDSGYTDTQY	TRBV25-1	TRBJ2-3
ASSEQPPGTGELF	TRBV2	TRBJ2-2
ASSQMGVGHTEAF	TRBV3-1	TRBJ1-1
ASSQRDGYT	TRBV4-2	TRBJ1-2